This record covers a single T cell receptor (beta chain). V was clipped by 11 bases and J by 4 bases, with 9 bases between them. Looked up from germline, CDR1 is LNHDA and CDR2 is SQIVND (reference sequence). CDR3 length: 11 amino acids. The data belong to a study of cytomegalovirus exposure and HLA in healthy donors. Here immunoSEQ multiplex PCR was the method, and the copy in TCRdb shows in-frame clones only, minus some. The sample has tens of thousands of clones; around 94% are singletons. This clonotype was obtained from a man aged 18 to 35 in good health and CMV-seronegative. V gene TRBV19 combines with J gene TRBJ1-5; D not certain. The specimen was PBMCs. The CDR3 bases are TGTGCCTCGGGGAGGAATCAGCCCCAGCATTTT. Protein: CASGRNQPQHF. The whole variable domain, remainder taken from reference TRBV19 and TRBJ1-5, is DGGITQSPKYLFRKEGQNVTLSCEQNLNHDAMYWYRQDPGQGLRLIYYSQIVNDFQKGDIAEGYSVSREKKESFPLTVTSAQKNPTAFYLCASGRNQPQHFGDGTRLSIL.